This TCR beta chain was documented in a study of early T cells in non-severe SARS-CoV-2 infection. This clonotype was seen ten or more times. The CDR3 is 18 residues long. The germline gives CDR1 SGHAT, CDR2 FQNNGV. Trimming removed 6 bases at V and 3 bases at J, with 23 bases between. TCRdb redid the calling of the 5' RACE reads with MiXCR, one entry per CDR3 protein. In the table there are 110,000 or so distinct CDR3 sequences, around an eighth of which are singletons. This chain connects TRBV11-2 to TRBJ2-2, with D tentatively TRBD1 (6 bases). The specimen sequenced was whole blood. The sequence was obtained from an adult who was a healthcare worker with PCR-confirmed SARS-CoV-2 infection or an uninfected control (not recorded which). The CDR3 bases are TGTGCCAGCAGTACGGTGACCGGACAGACGATCTACACCGGGGAGCTGTTTTTT. Encoded protein: CASSTVTGQTIYTGELFF. Looking up the rest from reference TRBV11-2 and TRBJ2-2 gives the full variable domain: EAGVAQSPRYKIIEKRQSVAFWCNPISGHATLYWYQQILGQGPKLLIQFQNNGVVDDSQLPKDRFSAERLKGVDSTLKIQPAKLEDSAVYLCASSTVTGQTIYTGELFFGEGSRLTVL.